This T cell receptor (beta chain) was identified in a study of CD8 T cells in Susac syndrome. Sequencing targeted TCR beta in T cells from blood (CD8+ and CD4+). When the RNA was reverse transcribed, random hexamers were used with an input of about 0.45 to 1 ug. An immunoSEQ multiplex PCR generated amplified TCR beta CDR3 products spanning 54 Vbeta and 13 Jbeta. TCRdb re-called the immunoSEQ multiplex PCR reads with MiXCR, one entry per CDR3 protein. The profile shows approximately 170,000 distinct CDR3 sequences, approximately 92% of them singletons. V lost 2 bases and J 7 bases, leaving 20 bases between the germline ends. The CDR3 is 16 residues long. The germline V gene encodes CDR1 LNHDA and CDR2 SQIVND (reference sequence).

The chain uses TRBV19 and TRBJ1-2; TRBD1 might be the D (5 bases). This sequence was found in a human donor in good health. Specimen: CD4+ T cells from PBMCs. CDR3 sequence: CASSILTGGRRGGYTF. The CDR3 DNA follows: TGTGCCAGTAGTATACTGACGGGGGGGAGAAGAGGTGGCTACACCTTC.